This TCR beta chain comes out of a study of post-analysis software for immune sequencing data. Study-level information: Disease trajectories encompassed relapsing-remitting, secondary progressive and progressive-relapsing multiple sclerosis.

Study-wide results and limits: Under the F measure, samples that were prepared in one batch clustered strongly together. Five TRBV segments, including TRBV5-6, TRBV5-1 and TRBV20-1, were more frequent in patients than controls. Significantly lower normalized Chao1 diversity was seen in multiple sclerosis patients than in controls.

The TCR beta cDNA libraries contained unique molecular identifiers. Roughly 500,000 cDNA molecules were obtained per 1 to 10 million input T cells. Each CDR3 protein gets one entry after TCRdb re-called the PCR reads with MiXCR. The sample has some 700,000 distinct CDR3 sequences; 55% to 60% are singletons. Remarks on this clonotype: Its antigen is not known.

The CDR3 length is 17 residues. Per the germline V gene, CDR1 is LNHNV and CDR2 is YYDKDF (reference sequence). Trimming took off 1 base at V and 4 bases at J, with 19 bases between the two ends. The TCR sequence derives from a girl aged 2-15 years with multiple sclerosis. The V and J genes are TRBV15 and TRBJ1-2; D may be TRBD1 (5 bases). The sequenced sample was blood. CDR3 sequence reads: CATSRGAGASVGYGYTF. The CDR3 nucleotides are TGTGCCACCAGCAGAGGGGCCGGGGCAAGCGTGGGCTATGGCTACACCTTC.